The T cell receptor (beta chain) under discussion was sequenced for a study of Graves' ophthalmopathy and Graves' hyperthyroidism. CDR1 and CDR2 from the germline V gene are MNHNS and SASEGT. Trimming removed 0 bases from V and 0 bases from J, with 9 bases in between. This CDR3 contains 15 residues. Using RNA transcripts, the TCR beta CDR3 regions were amplified. First-round RT-PCR with HTBI primers preceded a second-round multiplex PCR. From the multiplex PCR reads, TCRdb called clonotypes with MiXCR, one entry per CDR3 protein. The data contain 620,000 or so distinct CDR3 sequences, roughly 20% of them singletons.

The origin of this receptor is a woman between 18 and 30 years old with stable Graves' hyperthyroidism. Some clones in this sample may be carry-over from other donors' samples. The sequenced sample consisted of peripheral blood. This chain joins TRBV6-1 and TRBJ2-7; D remains ambiguous. In DNA form, the CDR3 reads TGTGCCAGCAGTGAAGCCAGGACGCACTCCTACGAGCAGTACTTC. Translation: CASSEARTHSYEQYF.